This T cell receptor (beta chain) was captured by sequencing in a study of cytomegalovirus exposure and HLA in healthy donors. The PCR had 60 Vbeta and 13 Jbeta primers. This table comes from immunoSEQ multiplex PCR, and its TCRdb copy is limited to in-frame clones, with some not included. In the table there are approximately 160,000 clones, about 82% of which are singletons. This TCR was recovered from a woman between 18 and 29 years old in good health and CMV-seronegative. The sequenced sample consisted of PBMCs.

Here the CDR3 reads CASSEAPGISYEQYF. CDR3 nucleotides: TGTGCCAGCAGTGAAGCGCCCGGGATCTCCTACGAGCAGTACTTC. V usage is TRBV2 and J usage is TRBJ2-7; weak D call: TRBD2 (5 bases). The CDR3 covers 15 residues. In germline, CDR1 is SNHLY, CDR2 FYNNEI. V shed 0 bases and J shed 0 bases, with 9 bases lying between them.